Shown below are 8 T cell receptor beta chains from a single sample sequenced in a study of blood T cell repertoires in COVID-19. TCRdb keeps only in-frame clones here, not all; method: immunoSEQ multiplex PCR. The sample yields under 200,000 clones, 89% seen once. Sequences were obtained from PBMCs or T cells enriched from blood (not recorded which). The receptors here all came from a woman younger than 30 who had recovered from COVID-19.

This rearrangement joins TRBV25-1 to TRBJ2-3, with D possibly being TRBD1 (5 bases). Germline-derived CDR1 and CDR2 are MGHDK and SYGVNS. The CDR3 length is 16 residues. Trimming removed 3 bases from V and 0 bases from J, with 13 bases in between. The chain's CDR3 is CASSDYDRRSTDTQYF. The DNA of the CDR3 is TGTGCCAGCAGTGATTACGACAGACGTAGCACAGATACGCAGTATTTT.

The genes are TRBV7-9 and TRBJ1-4; tentatively, D is TRBD1 (5 bases). Germline assignment: CDR1 SEHNR and CDR2 FQNEAQ (reference sequence). The CDR3 has 15 residues. Trimming left V 5 bases short and J 6 bases short, with 16 bases between. The CDR3 reads CASSLGLGLYEKLFF. CDR3 bases: TGTGCCAGCAGCCTCGGTCTGGGACTTTATGAAAAACTGTTTTTT. The whole variable domain, filled in from reference TRBV7-9 and TRBJ1-4, reads DTGVSQNPRHKITKRGQNVTFRCDPISEHNRLYWYRQTLGQGPEFLTYFQNEAQLEKSRLLSDRFSAERPKGSFSTLEIQRTEQGDSAMYLCASSLGLGLYEKLFFGSGTQLSVL.

The CDR3 is CAWSASGNSNQPQHF. CDR3 DNA: TGTGCCTGGAGTGCCTCCGGTAATAGCAATCAGCCCCAGCATTTT. The chain links TRBV30 to TRBJ1-5; D is unresolved. Trimming took 1 base from V and 0 from J, leaving 10 bases between them. Germline V gene lookup returns CDR1 GTSNPN and CDR2 SVGIG (reference sequence). The CDR3 is 15 amino acids.

The J gene is TRBJ1-4, the V gene TRBV6-5, with TRBD1 matching 7 bases. V lost 6 bases, J lost 5 bases, and 9 bases stayed unmatched. Germline V gene lookup returns CDR1 MNHEY and CDR2 SVGAGI. CDR3 size: 15 residues. The CDR3 sequence is CASSRDRGANEKLFF. CDR3 coding DNA: TGTGCCAGCAGCCGGGACAGAGGGGCGAATGAAAAACTGTTTTTT.

This rearrangement joins TRBV29-1 to TRBJ1-1; TRBD1 is a possible D gene (6 bases). Germline values: CDR1 SQVTM, CDR2 ANQGSEA. This CDR3 region has 12 residues. The V end lost 6 bases, the J end lost 2 bases, and 10 bases lay between the germline ends. The CDR3 nucleotides read TGCAGCGTCCGGACAGAAAACACTGAAGCTTTCTTT. This encodes CSVRTENTEAFF.

This chain connects TRBV6-5 to TRBJ2-7; 8 bases map to TRBD1. Per germline, CDR1 MNHEY and CDR2 SVGAGI. The CDR3 consists of 13 residues. Trimming removed 6 bases from V and 7 bases from J; junction bases left unmatched: 8. CDR3: CASRLQGAREQYF. The CDR3 DNA is TGTGCCAGCAGGCTTCAGGGGGCGCGGGAGCAGTACTTC.

V usage is TRBV3-1 (or the pseudogene TRBV3-2) and J usage is TRBJ2-3; a weak D match, TRBD2 (6 bases). Per the germline V gene, CDR1 is LGHDT and CDR2 is YNNKEL (reference sequence). The CDR3 has 15 residues. Trimming took off 0 bases at V and 3 bases at J, with 10 bases between the two ends. As DNA, the CDR3 is TGTGCCAGCAGCCAAGATGGAGGGGTTACAGATACGCAGTATTTT. It yields the protein CASSQDGGVTDTQYF.

The rearrangement joins TRBV5-1 to TRBJ1-6; TRBD1 agrees at 7 bases. The CDR3 has 15 amino acids. V shed 2 bases, J shed 7 bases, and the junction held 6 bases outside the gene matches. Germline CDR1 and CDR2: SGHRS and YFSETQ. CDR3 bases: TGCGCCAGCAGCTTATCCCGACAGGGAAATTCACCCCTCCACTTT. Translating it yields CASSLSRQGNSPLHF.